This TCR beta chain originates from a study of a mutant IDH1 vaccine in newly diagnosed glioma. Study information: Averaging roughly 40 years of age, treated patients were around 60% male and approximately 40% female.

The table came from immunoSEQ multiplex PCR; TCRdb's copy has only in-frame clones and leaves some out. The table shows 29,000 or so clones, with more than 65% occurring only once. Germline V CDR1 and CDR2: KGHSH, LQKENI. V lost 4 bases and J 4 bases, leaving 8 bases between the germline ends. The CDR3 has 13 residues. The time point here: week 35, safety follow-up. The investigators gave 300 ug of mutant IDH1 20-mer peptide in each vaccine dose, together with topical imiquimod. This clone was counted only a few times. Its matching antigen is unknown. The chain recombines TRBV18 with TRBJ1-5; D remains unclear. This clonotype originated in a man aged 50 or older with glioma. Sample: PBMCs, taken from a glioma patient whose treatment included an IDH1 peptide vaccine. The CDR3, as DNA: TGTGCCAGCTCACTTCAGAGGAATCAGCCCCAGCATTTT. It encodes CASSLQRNQPQHF.